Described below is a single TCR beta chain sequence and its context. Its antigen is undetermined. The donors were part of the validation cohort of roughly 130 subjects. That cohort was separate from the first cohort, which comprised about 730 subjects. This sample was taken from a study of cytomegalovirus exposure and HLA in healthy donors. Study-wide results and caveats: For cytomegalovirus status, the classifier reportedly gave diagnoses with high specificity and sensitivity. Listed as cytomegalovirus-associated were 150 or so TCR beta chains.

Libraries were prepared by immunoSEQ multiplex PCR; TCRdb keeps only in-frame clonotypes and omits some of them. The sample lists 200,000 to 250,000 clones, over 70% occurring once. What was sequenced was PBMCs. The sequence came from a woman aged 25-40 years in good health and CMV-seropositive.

CDR3 amino acids: CASSSTTDTQYF. The CDR3 nucleotides are TGTGCCAGCAGCTCAACCACAGATACGCAGTATTTT. This chain uses TRBV5-4 with TRBJ2-3, with D unresolved. V lost 3 bases and J lost 2, with 4 bases in between. Germline assignment: CDR1 SGHNT and CDR2 YYREEE (reference sequence). This CDR3 contains 12 residues.